These T cell receptor beta chains were read from a single sample in a study of blood T cell repertoires in COVID-19. Clones were sequenced by immunoSEQ multiplex PCR, and TCRdb holds only the in-frame ones, with some missing. The table has tens of thousands of clones, roughly 90% seen once; the top ten hold about 1.2%. The sample comprised peripheral blood. The receptors were gathered from a man aged 60 to 75 with acute or convalescent COVID-19. Both conserved end residues are part of each CDR3. Each record gives: clone size, J gene, V gene, D gene, CDR3 DNA, CDR3 protein. The D gene is left open where the match is weak. Clone size is given for some rows only: seen once, a few or many times, or a class if the clone is expanded.

NA,TRBJ1-1,TRBV6-5,NA,TGTGCCAGCAGTTACGGGGCACTTCTGAACACTGAAGCTTTCTTT,CASSYGALLNTEAFF
NA,TRBJ2-3,TRBV5-5,NA,TGTGCCAGCAGCTGGAGGGGCGCAGATACGCAGTATTTT,CASSWRGADTQYF
NA,TRBJ2-7,TRBV9,TRBD1,TGTGCCAGCAGCCCTAGACAGGGGATCTACGAGCAGTACTTC,CASSPRQGIYEQYF
NA,TRBJ2-7,TRBV4-1,NA,TGCGCCAGCAGCCTCTTGGCAGATTTCTACGAGCAGTACTTC,CASSLLADFYEQYF
NA,TRBJ1-1,TRBV6-5,NA,TGTGCCAGCAGTTACTTCACAAAGACGGGGATGCTTGAAGCTTTCTTT,CASSYFTKTGMLEAFF
NA,TRBJ1-4,TRBV2,NA,TGTGCCAGCGTTCTCGACCCGGGGGGTAGTATTGAAAAACTGTTTTTT,CASVLDPGGSIEKLFF
NA,TRBJ2-2,TRBV5-8,TRBD2,TGTGCCAGCAGCCCCGGGGCTAGCGGGAGCACCGGGGAGCTGTTTTTT,CASSPGASGSTGELFF
NA,TRBJ1-1,TRBV28,NA,TGTGCCAGCAGTTTAGGGGGCAGGGTGAACACTGAAGCTTTCTTT,CASSLGGRVNTEAFF
few,TRBJ2-1,TRBV10-3,NA,TGTGCCATCAGGACCCAGACAGGCTACAATGAGCAGTTCTTC,CAIRTQTGYNEQFF
few,TRBJ2-1,TRBV4-1,TRBD2,TGCGCCAGCAGCCAACTAGGACTAGCGGGAGAGAGGGGGAAAGGGGAGCAGTTCTTC,CASSQLGLAGERGKGEQFF
NA,TRBJ2-5,TRBV7-8,TRBD2,TGTGCCAGCAGAGAATTTATTAGCGGGAGTGGTGGGACCCAGTACTTC,CASREFISGSGGTQYF
NA,TRBJ1-1,TRBV11-3,NA,TGTGCCAGCACCTACGCTGGGGTAGAGGGAGTTCGGACGGCAGCTTTCTTT,CASTYAGVEGVRTAAFF
NA,TRBJ2-7,TRBV5-1,TRBD2,TGCGCCAGCAGCCCCGGGAGGGCGGGAGGGATTTACGAGCAGTACTTC,CASSPGRAGGIYEQYF
NA,TRBJ2-3,TRBV14,TRBD2,TGTGCCAGCAGCCGACGGGGGAGGGGTAGCACAGATACGCAGTATTTT,CASSRRGRGSTDTQYF
NA,TRBJ2-2,TRBV24-1,NA,TGTGCCACCAGTGGGCGGGTGGTGAACACCGGGGAGCTGTTTTTT,CATSGRVVNTGELFF
NA,TRBJ2-5,TRBV10-3,NA,TGTGCCATCTCCGGGGTGAGAGAGACCCAGTACTTC,CAISGVRETQYF
NA,TRBJ2-1,TRBV3-1/TRBV3-2,TRBD2,TGTGCCAGCAGCCAAGAGTTTGAGCGGGAGGACGAGCAGTTCTTC,CASSQEFEREDEQFF
few,TRBJ1-5,TRBV3-1/TRBV3-2,TRBD1,TGTGCCAGCAGCCCAGGGGGATTCAATCAGCCCCAGCATTTT,CASSPGGFNQPQHF
once,TRBJ2-2,TRBV2,NA,TGTGCCAGCAGCCAAACCGGGACACCGAACACCGGGGAGCTGTTTTTT,CASSQTGTPNTGELFF
NA,TRBJ2-2,TRBV27,TRBD1,TGTGCCAGCAGTCCTCGACCGGGACAGACGAACACCGGGGAGCTGTTTTTT,CASSPRPGQTNTGELFF
few,TRBJ2-5,TRBV2,TRBD2,TGTGCCAGCAAAATTAGTAGCGGGAGGGCCGAGACCCAGTACTTC,CASKISSGRAETQYF
NA,TRBJ1-6,TRBV3-1/TRBV3-2,TRBD1,TGTGCCAGCAGCCAAGCCGGGACAGGGGAATCACCCCTCCACTTT,CASSQAGTGESPLHF
NA,TRBJ1-1,TRBV11-1,TRBD1,TGTGCCAGCAACGGACCGGGACAGGGTTGGACTGAAGCTTTCTTT,CASNGPGQGWTEAFF
few,TRBJ2-3,TRBV4-1,NA,TGCGCCAGCAGCACGTCATCCCGGGACTTGAGGGCCGATACGCAGTATTTT,CASSTSSRDLRADTQYF
NA,TRBJ1-2,TRBV27,NA,TGTGCCAGCAGTTTAGGCAGGGCCTATGGCTACACCTTC,CASSLGRAYGYTF
NA,TRBJ2-7,TRBV6-5,TRBD1,TGTGCCAGCAGTAAAACCGGGACAGGAGAAAACGAGCAGTACTTC,CASSKTGTGENEQYF
NA,TRBJ2-5,TRBV4-2,TRBD2,TGTGCCAGCAGCCCTATAGCGGGGCCCGAGGTGACCCAGTACTTC,CASSPIAGPEVTQYF
NA,TRBJ2-1,TRBV10-3,NA,TGTGCCATCAGTGAGGTCCACACCAGCAATGAGCAGTTCTTC,CAISEVHTSNEQFF
NA,TRBJ2-1,TRBV12-3/TRBV12-4,TRBD1,TGTGCCAGCAGTCCGGGACAGGGTCAGTTCTTC,CASSPGQGQFF
NA,TRBJ2-3,TRBV19,NA,TGTGCCAGTCACAGGGCCAGCCAAAGCACAGATACGCAGTATTTT,CASHRASQSTDTQYF
NA,TRBJ2-2,TRBV5-1,TRBD1,TGCGCCAGCAGCCCTCCCGGGACAGGGGAAGTGGACACCGGGGAGCTGTTTTTT,CASSPPGTGEVDTGELFF
NA,TRBJ1-5,TRBV6-5,NA,TGTGCCAGCACGGCGGGTAATAGCAATCAGCCCCAGCATTTT,CASTAGNSNQPQHF
NA,TRBJ1-6,TRBV3-1/TRBV3-2,NA,TGTGCCAGCAGCCAAGGGACAGCCTTAAATTCACCCCTCCACTTT,CASSQGTALNSPLHF
NA,TRBJ2-5,TRBV11-3,NA,TGTGCCAGCAGTCCCGTAGCGGATCAACAAGAGACCCAGTACTTC,CASSPVADQQETQYF
few,TRBJ1-2,TRBV18,TRBD1,TGTGCCAGCTCACAAGACAGGGGTAGAGGCTACACCTTC,CASSQDRGRGYTF
NA,TRBJ2-6,TRBV7-2,NA,TGTGCCAGCAGCTTAGGGGCTTCCTCTGGGGCCAACGTCCTGACTTTC,CASSLGASSGANVLTF
NA,TRBJ1-2,TRBV6-5,TRBD1,TGTGCCAGCAGTAGGGACAGATCTAACTATGGCTACACCTTC,CASSRDRSNYGYTF
NA,TRBJ2-7,TRBV27,NA,TGTGCCAGCAGTTCCCAACAGTACTTC,CASSSQQYF
NA,TRBJ1-2,TRBV27,TRBD1,TGTGCCAGCAGTTCGGGACAGGGTAGAGCTAACTATGGCTACACCTTC,CASSSGQGRANYGYTF
once,TRBJ2-3,TRBV7-9,NA,TGTGCCAGCAGCTTAGTGAGAGCTGATACGCAGTATTTT,CASSLVRADTQYF
NA,TRBJ2-3,TRBV3-1/TRBV3-2,TRBD2,TGTGCCAGCAGCCCGGGGAGAGCGGGGGCCGGAGATACGCAGTATTTT,CASSPGRAGAGDTQYF
few,TRBJ2-1,TRBV21-1,NA,TGTGCCAGCACCACTAGCGGGGGTTACAATGAGCAGTTCTTC,CASTTSGGYNEQFF
NA,TRBJ1-2,TRBV7-6,TRBD1,TGTGCCAGCAGCCTAGGGGGCTTGGGAGGCTACACCTTC,CASSLGGLGGYTF
NA,TRBJ2-1,TRBV3-1/TRBV3-2,NA,TGTGCCAGCAGCCAAGTTCGGGGGTTCAATGAGCAGTTCTTC,CASSQVRGFNEQFF